This is a list of T cell receptor beta chains from one sample in a study of technical replicates of blood from a few donors. Repertoires were generated with immunoSEQ multiplex PCR, while TCRdb's copy carries only in-frame clones and drops some. This sample has approximately 75,000 clones, with more than 80% found just once. Sequenced material: PBMCs. The source of these receptors is a human donor in good health. Some clones in this sample may be carry-over from other donors' samples. The CDR3 runs from the conserved cysteine through the conserved F or W. The order of the fields is CDR3 length, J gene, clone size, D gene, V gene, CDR3 protein, CDR3 DNA. D genes are given only for firm matches. The listing skips clone size in some rows; elsewhere it reads once, few, many or a size class.

>12|TRBJ2-7|NA|NA|TRBV5-8
CASSLTEYEQYF
TGTGCCAGCAGCCTGACAGAATACGAGCAGTACTTC
>17|TRBJ2-1|NA|NA|TRBV18
CASSPYLGIEAGTEQFF
TGTGCCAGCTCACCCTACCTCGGGATCGAGGCGGGGACTGAGCAGTTCTTC
>13|TRBJ2-7|NA|NA|TRBV28
CASANWRGGEQYF
TGTGCCAGCGCGAATTGGCGGGGTGGAGAGCAGTACTTC
>13|TRBJ2-7|NA|NA|TRBV5-1
CASSLVSDYEQYF
TGCGCCAGCAGCTTGGTGTCAGACTACGAGCAGTACTTC
>14|TRBJ2-7|once|NA|TRBV15
CATSRAGDRGEQYF
TGTGCCACCAGCAGAGCAGGGGACCGGGGCGAGCAGTACTTC
>13|TRBJ1-2|NA|NA|TRBV11-2
CASSLLAGGGYTF
TGTGCCAGCAGCTTACTAGCCGGGGGAGGCTACACCTTC
>16|TRBJ2-3|NA|NA|TRBV7-9
CASSFLEGGSTDTQYF
TGTGCCAGCAGCTTTCTTGAGGGGGGGAGCACAGATACGCAGTATTTT
>15|TRBJ1-4|NA|TRBD1|TRBV6-1
CASRRAGGPNEKLFF
TGTGCCAGCAGGCGCGCAGGGGGGCCTAATGAAAAACTGTTTTTT
>15|TRBJ2-7|NA|TRBD2|TRBV10-3
CAISEGLAGTYEQYF
TGTGCCATCAGTGAGGGTCTAGCGGGTACCTACGAGCAGTACTTC
>14|TRBJ2-7|NA|NA|TRBV6-1
CASDSSGSQYEQYF
TGTGCCAGCGACTCCTCGGGATCCCAGTACGAGCAGTACTTC
>15|TRBJ1-4|NA|NA|TRBV4-2
CASSQDRGAVRKLFF
TGTGCCAGCAGCCAAGATCGGGGGGCAGTGAGGAAACTGTTTTTT
>17|TRBJ2-2|NA|TRBD2|TRBV7-8
CASSSGLAGLNTGELFF
TGTGCCAGCAGCTCGGGACTAGCGGGACTCAACACCGGGGAGCTGTTTTTT
>13|TRBJ2-7|NA|NA|TRBV18
CASSRNSDYEQYF
TGTGCCAGCTCACGGAACAGTGACTACGAGCAGTACTTC
>17|TRBJ2-6|NA|TRBD1|TRBV28
CASSSGTATSGANVLTF
TGTGCCAGCAGTTCCGGGACAGCAACCTCTGGGGCCAACGTCCTGACTTTC
>15|TRBJ2-7|NA|NA|TRBV19
CASSPRPGDHGEQYF
TGTGCCAGTAGTCCCCGACCAGGGGATCATGGAGAGCAGTACTTC
>13|TRBJ1-2|few|NA|TRBV6-1
CASSPGDFYGYTF
TGTGCCAGCAGCCCCGGGGACTTCTATGGCTACACCTTC
>14|TRBJ2-7|NA|TRBD1|TRBV2
CASSPGQGYHEQYF
TGTGCCAGCAGTCCGGGACAGGGATACCACGAGCAGTACTTC
>15|TRBJ2-7|NA|NA|TRBV4-3
CASSQDAGGSYEQYF
TGCGCCAGCAGCCAAGATGCGGGCGGTTCCTACGAGCAGTACTTC
>17|TRBJ1-6|few|NA|TRBV7-2
CASSPPLERSYNSPLHF
TGTGCCAGCAGCCCCCCCTTAGAACGATCCTATAATTCACCCCTCCACTTT
>14|TRBJ2-1|NA|NA|TRBV5-1
CASSLADFYNEQFF
TGCGCCAGCAGCTTGGCCGACTTTTACAATGAGCAGTTCTTC
>12|TRBJ2-7|NA|NA|TRBV5-6
CASSWWDSQQYF
TGTGCCAGCAGCTGGTGGGACTCCCAGCAGTACTTC
>15|TRBJ2-5|NA|TRBD2|TRBV6-5
CASTGAGVGGETQYF
TGTGCCAGCACGGGAGCGGGAGTAGGTGGGGAGACCCAGTACTTC